This T cell receptor beta chain originates from a study of technical replicates of blood from four donors. This clone has a handful of counts. This same CDR3 is encoded by further DNA sequences in the sample. The repertoire was sequenced with immunoSEQ multiplex PCR; TCRdb's copy has only in-frame clones and lacks some. This table holds some 50,000 clones, 94% found once. Germline V CDR1 and CDR2: SGDLS, YYNGEE. The CDR3 totals 13 residues. The ends were cut back, 3 bases at V and 0 bases at J, with 6 bases in the middle. The clonotype originates from a human donor in good health. The chain uses TRBV9 and TRBJ1-1; tentative D call: TRBD1 (5 bases). Input material: T cells isolated from PBMCs. This CDR3 is CASSGGLNTEAFF. CDR3 coding DNA: TGTGCCAGCAGCGGGGGCTTGAACACTGAAGCTTTCTTT. Supplemented by reference TRBV9 and TRBJ1-1, the full variable domain reads DSGVTQTPKHLITATGQRVTLRCSPRSGDLSVYWYQQSLDQGLQFLIQYYNGEERAKGNILERFSAQQFPDLHSELNLSSLELGDSALYFCASSGGLNTEAFFGQGTRLTVV.